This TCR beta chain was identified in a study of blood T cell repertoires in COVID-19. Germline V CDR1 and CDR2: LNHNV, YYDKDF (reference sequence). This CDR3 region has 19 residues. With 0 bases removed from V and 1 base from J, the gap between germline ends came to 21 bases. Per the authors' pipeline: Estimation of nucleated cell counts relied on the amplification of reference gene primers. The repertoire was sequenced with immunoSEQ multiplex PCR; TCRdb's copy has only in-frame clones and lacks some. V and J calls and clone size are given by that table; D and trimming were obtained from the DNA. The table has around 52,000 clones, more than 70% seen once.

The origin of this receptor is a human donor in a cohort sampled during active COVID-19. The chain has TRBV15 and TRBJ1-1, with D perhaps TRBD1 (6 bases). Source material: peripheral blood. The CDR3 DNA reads TGTGCCACCAGCAGAGAACCCCCGGGGGGCCAAGGATGGAACACTGAAGCTTTCTTT. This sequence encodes CATSREPPGGQGWNTEAFF.